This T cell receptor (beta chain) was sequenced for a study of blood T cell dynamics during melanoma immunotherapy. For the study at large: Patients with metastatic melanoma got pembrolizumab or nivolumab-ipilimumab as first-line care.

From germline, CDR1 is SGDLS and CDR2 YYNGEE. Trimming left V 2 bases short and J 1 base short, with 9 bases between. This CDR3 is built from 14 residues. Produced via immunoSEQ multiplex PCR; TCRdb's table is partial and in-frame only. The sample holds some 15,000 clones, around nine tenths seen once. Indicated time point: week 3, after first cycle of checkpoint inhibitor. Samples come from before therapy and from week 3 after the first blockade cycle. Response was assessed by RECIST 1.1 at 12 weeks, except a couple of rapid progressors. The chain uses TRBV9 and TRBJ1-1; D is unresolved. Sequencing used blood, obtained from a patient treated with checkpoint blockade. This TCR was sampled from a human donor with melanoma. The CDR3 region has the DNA TGTGCCAGCAGCGTCATCCAGGAGAACACTGAAGCTTTCTTT. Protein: CASSVIQENTEAFF.